These 14 T cell receptor beta chains share one sample of origin, sequenced in a study of PD-1 blockade in classical Hodgkin lymphoma. Data came from immunoSEQ multiplex PCR; TCRdb stores just in-frame clones and leaves some out. The table includes 100,000 or so clones, approximately 90% detected once. Each patient's relapse followed autologous stem cell transplantation, and brentuximab vedotin exposure varied. Sequenced material: peripheral blood mononuclear cells (PBMCs), taken before the second cycle of nivolumab. These receptors originate from a human donor with classical Hodgkin lymphoma.

The chain recombines TRBV6-5 with TRBJ1-2; D gene ambiguous. The germline V gene has CDR1 MNHEY and CDR2 SVGAGI. V shed 8 bases and J shed 5 bases, with 9 bases lying between them. This CDR3 region has 11 residues. In DNA, the CDR3 is TGTGCCAGCTCCAGAATTTATGGCTACACCTTC. Encoded protein: CASSRIYGYTF.

The rearrangement uses TRBV5-1 and TRBJ1-6, with a possible D match to TRBD1 (6 bases). Germline CDR1 and CDR2: SGHRS and YFSETQ. Trimming took off 3 bases at V and 2 bases at J, with 18 bases between the two ends. This CDR3 spans 18 amino acids. In nucleotides, the CDR3 is TGCGCCAGCAGCTCGGACAGCCTCGGGGGCGCCTATAATTCACCCCTCCACTTT. Its protein product is CASSSDSLGGAYNSPLHF. The variable domain in full, completed from reference TRBV5-1 and TRBJ1-6, reads KAGVTQTPRYLIKTRGQQVTLSCSPISGHRSVSWYQQTPGQGLQFLFEYFSETQRNKGNFPGRFSGRQFSNSRSEMNVSTLELGDSALYLCASSSDSLGGAYNSPLHFGNGTRLTVT.

The chain carries TRBV7-2 and TRBJ2-7, with 10 bases fitting TRBD2. Unmatched junction bases numbered 6, after V lost 4 bases and J lost 0 bases. This CDR3 has 16 amino acids. The germline CDR1 and CDR2 sequences are SGHTA and FQGNSA. CDR3 in DNA: TGTGCCAGCAGCTCCTCCCTAGCGGGGGCCTCCTACGAGCAGTACTTC. Translating it yields CASSSSLAGASYEQYF.

The V and J genes are TRBV7-6 and TRBJ1-2; 7 bases match TRBD1. The germline gives CDR1 SGHVS, CDR2 FNYEAQ. J lost 4 bases, V lost 3 bases, and 2 bases had no gene match. There are 13 residues in the CDR3. CDR3 bases: TGTGCCAGCAGCTTCGGGGACAGCTATGGCTACACCTTC. It encodes CASSFGDSYGYTF.

The chain carries TRBV19 and TRBJ1-5; a possible D gene is TRBD1 (5 bases). The V gene's germline CDR1 is LNHDA and CDR2 SQIVND (reference sequence). V shed 3 bases and J shed 9 bases, with 18 bases lying between them. The CDR3 extends over 15 amino acids. The CDR3 region is CASSMADSQSPPQHF. The CDR3 DNA follows: TGTGCCAGTAGTATGGCCGACAGCCAGAGCCCGCCCCAGCATTTT.

With regard to this clone: The junction does not match germline at one end; this may be a read error. The chain carries TRBV6-1 and TRBJ1-1; D gene uncertain. Germline V gene data show CDR1 as MNHNS and CDR2 as SASEGT. There are 13 residues in the CDR3. CDR3 residues: CAGSESVDTEAFF. In DNA form, the CDR3 reads TGTGCCGGCAGTGAAAGCGTGGACACTGAAGCTTTCTTT.

This clone appeared a single time. V gene TRBV6-6 combines with J gene TRBJ1-4; D is undetermined. CDR1 and CDR2 from the germline V gene are MNHNY and SVGAGI (reference sequence). The germline V and J ends were trimmed by 5 bases and 6 bases, with 10 bases remaining between them. The CDR3 has 13 residues. As DNA, the CDR3 is TGTGCCAGCAGTAACACGGTTCATGAAAAACTGTTTTTT. Encoded protein: CASSNTVHEKLFF.

V usage is TRBV7-8 and J usage is TRBJ2-7; TRBD2 is a possible D gene (6 bases). CDR3 length equals 17 residues. Germline V CDR1 and CDR2: SGHVS, FQNEAQ. The V and J ends lost 3 bases and 2 bases respectively, with 20 bases between them. CDR3 nucleotides: TGTGCCAGCAGCTTCGACCCCGCTGGGACTCGCCCCTACGAGCAGTACTTC. This gives the protein CASSFDPAGTRPYEQYF.

The gene calls are TRBV6-6 and TRBJ1-3; no clear D. The germline V gene encodes CDR1 MNHNY and CDR2 SVGAGI (reference sequence). The ends were cut back, 0 bases at V and 4 bases at J, with 4 bases in the middle. This CDR3 is built from 13 residues. The CDR3 here is CASSYSGGNTIYF. As DNA, the CDR3 is TGTGCCAGCAGTTACTCAGGCGGAAACACCATATATTTT.

The gene calls are TRBV6-1 and TRBJ1-6; D is perhaps TRBD1 (6 bases). Germline V gene lookup returns CDR1 MNHNS and CDR2 SASEGT. This CDR3 has 15 amino acids. Between the trimmed V and J ends, which lost 0 bases and 5 bases, there was a span of 8 bases. Written as DNA, the CDR3 is TGTGCCAGCAGTGAAGCCCCAGGGGATAATTCACCCCTCCACTTT. Its translation: CASSEAPGDNSPLHF.

Notes on this clone: One junction end does not reproduce the germline sequence, and a read error may be involved. This sequence joins TRBV19 and TRBJ2-7; possible D gene TRBD1, 6 bases. The CDR3 consists of 15 residues. CDR1 and CDR2 from the germline V gene are LNHDA and SQIVND (reference sequence). The CDR3 nucleotides are TGTGCCAGTAGCCTTTCCGGGACACAATCCTCCGAGCAGTACTTC. Translated: CASSLSGTQSSEQYF.

The chain links TRBV2 to TRBJ1-1; 9 bases agree with TRBD1. The ends lost 8 bases at V and 5 bases at J; junction bases unmatched: 6. Germline assignment: CDR1 SNHLY and CDR2 FYNNEI. CDR3 size: 13 residues. DNA for the CDR3: TGTGCCAGCGGGGGGACAGGGATGACTGAAGCTTTCTTT. Translating gives CASGGTGMTEAFF.

This clone was seen a single time. The rearrangement links TRBV11-3 to TRBJ1-3, with D possibly matching TRBD1 (5 bases). The germline V gene encodes CDR1 SGHNT and CDR2 YENEEA. V gave up 5 bases and J gave up 0 bases, with 14 bases separating them. The CDR3 spans 16 residues. Here the CDR3 reads CASSLGPDGSGNTIYF. CDR3 DNA: TGTGCCAGCAGCCTGGGACCCGACGGCTCTGGAAACACCATATATTTT.

This clone has just one count. This chain links TRBV5-4 with TRBJ1-1; D is unresolved. CDR3 size: 13 residues. Per germline, CDR1 SGHNT and CDR2 YYREEE (reference sequence). V was clipped by 4 bases and J by 5 bases, with 12 bases between them. CDR3 bases: TGTGCCAGCAGCAAGGAAGGGAGAACTGAAGCTTTCTTT. It codes for CASSKEGRTEAFF.